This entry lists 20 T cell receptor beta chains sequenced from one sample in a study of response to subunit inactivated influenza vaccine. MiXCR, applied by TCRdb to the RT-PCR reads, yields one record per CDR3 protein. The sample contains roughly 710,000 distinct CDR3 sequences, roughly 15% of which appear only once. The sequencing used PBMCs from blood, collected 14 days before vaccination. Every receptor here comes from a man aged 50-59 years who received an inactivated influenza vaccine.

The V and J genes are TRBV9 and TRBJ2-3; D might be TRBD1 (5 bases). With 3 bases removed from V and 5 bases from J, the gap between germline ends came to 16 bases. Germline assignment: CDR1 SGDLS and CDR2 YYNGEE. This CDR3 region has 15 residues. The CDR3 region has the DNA TGTGCCAGCAGCGAGACGCAGGGAACAGGAGATACGCAGTATTTT. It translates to CASSETQGTGDTQYF.

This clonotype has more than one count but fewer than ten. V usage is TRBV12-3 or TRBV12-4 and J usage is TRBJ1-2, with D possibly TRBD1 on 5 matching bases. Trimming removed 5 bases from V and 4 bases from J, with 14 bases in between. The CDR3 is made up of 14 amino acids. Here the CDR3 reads CASSATGVIYGYTF. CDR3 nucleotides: TGTGCCAGCAGTGCAACAGGAGTGATCTATGGCTACACCTTC.

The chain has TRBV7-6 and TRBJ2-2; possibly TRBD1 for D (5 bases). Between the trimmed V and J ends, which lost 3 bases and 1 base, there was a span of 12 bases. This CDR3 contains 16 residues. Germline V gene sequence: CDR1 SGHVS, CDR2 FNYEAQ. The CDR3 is CASSFGHRQNTGELFF. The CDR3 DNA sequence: TGTGCCAGCAGCTTTGGACACCGACAGAACACCGGGGAGCTGTTTTTT.

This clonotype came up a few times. The CDR3 sequence: CASSLLGSGQETQYF. The CDR3 DNA is TGTGCCAGCAGCTTGCTAGGGAGCGGCCAAGAGACCCAGTACTTC. This chain links TRBV5-4 with TRBJ2-5; D may be TRBD2 (5 bases). CDR3 length: 15 residues. CDR1 and CDR2 (germline): SGHNT, YYREEE (reference sequence). V was pared by 1 base and J by 1 base, with 11 bases between.

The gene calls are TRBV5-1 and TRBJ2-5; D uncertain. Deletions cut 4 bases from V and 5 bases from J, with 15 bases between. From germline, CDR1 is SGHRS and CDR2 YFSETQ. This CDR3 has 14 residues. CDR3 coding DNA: TGCGCCAGCAGCCCGGCCTCCTCTGCGGAGACCCAGTACTTC. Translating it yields CASSPASSAETQYF.

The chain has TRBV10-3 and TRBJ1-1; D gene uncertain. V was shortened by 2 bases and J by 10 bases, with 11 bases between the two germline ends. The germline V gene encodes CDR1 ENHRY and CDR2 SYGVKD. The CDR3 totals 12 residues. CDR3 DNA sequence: TGTGCCATCAGTGAGGTCCTCCCGGCAGCTTTCTTT. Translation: CAISEVLPAAFF.

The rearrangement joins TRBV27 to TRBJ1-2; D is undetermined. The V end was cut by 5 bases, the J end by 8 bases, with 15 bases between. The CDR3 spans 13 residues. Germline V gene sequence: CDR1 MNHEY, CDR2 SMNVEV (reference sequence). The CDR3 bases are TGTGCCAGCAGTCTCCCGGGTGGGCGAGGCTACACCTTC. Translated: CASSLPGGRGYTF.

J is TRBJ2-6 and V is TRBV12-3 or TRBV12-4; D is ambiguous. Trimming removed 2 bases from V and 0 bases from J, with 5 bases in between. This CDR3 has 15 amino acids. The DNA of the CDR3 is TGTGCCAGCAGTTTATGGAGCTCTGGGGCCAACGTCCTGACTTTC. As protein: CASSLWSSGANVLTF.

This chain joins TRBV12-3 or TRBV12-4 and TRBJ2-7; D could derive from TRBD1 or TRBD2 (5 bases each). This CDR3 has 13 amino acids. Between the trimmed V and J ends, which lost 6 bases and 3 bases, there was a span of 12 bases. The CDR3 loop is CASRSGPNYEQYF. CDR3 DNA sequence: TGTGCCAGCAGGTCGGGGCCCAACTACGAGCAGTACTTC.

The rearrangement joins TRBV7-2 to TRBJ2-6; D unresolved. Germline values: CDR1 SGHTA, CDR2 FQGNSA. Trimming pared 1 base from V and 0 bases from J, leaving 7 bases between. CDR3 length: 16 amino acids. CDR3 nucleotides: TGTGCCAGCAGCTTAGGTTCACCCTCTGGGGCCAACGTCCTGACTTTC. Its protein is CASSLGSPSGANVLTF. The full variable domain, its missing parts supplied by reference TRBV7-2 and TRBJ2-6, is GAGVSQSPSNKVTEKGKDVELRCDPISGHTALYWYRQSLGQGLEFLIYFQGNSAPDKSGLPSDRFSAERTGGSVSTLTIQRTQQEDSAVYLCASSLGSPSGANVLTFGAGSRLTVL.

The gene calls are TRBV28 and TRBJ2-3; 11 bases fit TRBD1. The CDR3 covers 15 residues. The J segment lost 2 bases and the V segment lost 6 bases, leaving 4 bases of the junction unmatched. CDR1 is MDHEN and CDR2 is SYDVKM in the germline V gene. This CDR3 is CASRGQGAFTDTQYF. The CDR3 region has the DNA TGTGCCAGCAGAGGACAGGGGGCTTTCACAGATACGCAGTATTTT.

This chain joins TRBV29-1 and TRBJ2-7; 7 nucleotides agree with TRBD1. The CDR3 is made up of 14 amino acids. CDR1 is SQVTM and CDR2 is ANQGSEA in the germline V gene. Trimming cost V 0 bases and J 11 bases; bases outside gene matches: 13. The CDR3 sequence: CSVEEQRGDSHKYF. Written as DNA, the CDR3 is TGCAGCGTTGAAGAGCAGAGAGGGGACAGTCATAAGTACTTC.

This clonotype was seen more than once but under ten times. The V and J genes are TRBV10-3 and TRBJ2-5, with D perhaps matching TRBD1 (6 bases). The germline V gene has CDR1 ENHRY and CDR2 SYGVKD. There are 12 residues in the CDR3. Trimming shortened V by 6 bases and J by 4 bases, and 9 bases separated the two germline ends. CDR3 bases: TGTGCCATCAGGGACAGAAGAGAGACCCAGTACTTC. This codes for CAIRDRRETQYF.

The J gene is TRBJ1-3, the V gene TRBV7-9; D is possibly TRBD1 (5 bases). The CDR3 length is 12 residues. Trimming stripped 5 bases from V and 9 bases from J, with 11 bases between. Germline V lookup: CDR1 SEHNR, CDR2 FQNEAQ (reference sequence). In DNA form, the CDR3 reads TGTGCCAGCAGCCTCAGTGGGGGCACCATATATTTT. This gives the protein CASSLSGGTIYF.

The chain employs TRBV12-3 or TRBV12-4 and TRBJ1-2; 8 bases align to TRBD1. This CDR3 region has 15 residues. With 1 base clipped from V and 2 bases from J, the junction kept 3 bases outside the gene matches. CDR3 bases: TGTGCCAGCAGTTTAGAAGGACAGGGAAACTATGGCTACACCTTC. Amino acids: CASSLEGQGNYGYTF.

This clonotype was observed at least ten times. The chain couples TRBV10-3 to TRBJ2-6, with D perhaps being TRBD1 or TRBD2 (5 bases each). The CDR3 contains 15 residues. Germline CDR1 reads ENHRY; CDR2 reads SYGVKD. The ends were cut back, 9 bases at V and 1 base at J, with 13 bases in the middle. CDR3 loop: CAMGQGESGANVLTF. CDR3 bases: TGTGCCATGGGTCAGGGAGAGTCTGGGGCCAACGTCCTGACTTTC.

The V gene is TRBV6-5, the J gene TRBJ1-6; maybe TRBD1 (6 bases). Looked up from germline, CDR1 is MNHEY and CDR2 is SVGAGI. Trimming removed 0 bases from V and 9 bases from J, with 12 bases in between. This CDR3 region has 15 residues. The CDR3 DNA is TGTGCCAGCAGTTACTCGATGGGGGCCCTTTCACCCCTCCACTTT. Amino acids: CASSYSMGALSPLHF.

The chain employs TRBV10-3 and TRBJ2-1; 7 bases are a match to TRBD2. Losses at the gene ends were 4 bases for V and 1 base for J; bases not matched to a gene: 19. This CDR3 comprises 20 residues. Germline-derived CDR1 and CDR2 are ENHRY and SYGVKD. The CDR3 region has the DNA TGTGCCATCAGTGCCACGACTAGCACTTCGAGAGAAGGGTCCTACAATGAGCAGTTCTTC. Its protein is CAISATTSTSREGSYNEQFF.

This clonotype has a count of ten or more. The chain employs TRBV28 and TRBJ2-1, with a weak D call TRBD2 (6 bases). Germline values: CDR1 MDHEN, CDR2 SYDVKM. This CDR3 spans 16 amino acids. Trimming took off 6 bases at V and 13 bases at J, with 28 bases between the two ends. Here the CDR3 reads CASRVDFAGQAIVQFF. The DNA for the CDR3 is TGTGCCAGCAGGGTCGACTTTGCGGGGCAAGCCATAGTTCAGTTCTTC.

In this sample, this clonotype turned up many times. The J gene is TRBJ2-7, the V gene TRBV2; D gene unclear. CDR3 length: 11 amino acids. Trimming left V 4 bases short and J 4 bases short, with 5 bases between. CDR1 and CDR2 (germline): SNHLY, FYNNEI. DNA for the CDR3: TGTGCCAGCAGTGTTAAGTACGAGCAGTACTTC. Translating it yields CASSVKYEQYF. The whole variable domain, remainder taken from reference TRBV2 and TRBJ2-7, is EPEVTQTPSHQVTQMGQEVILRCVPISNHLYFYWYRQILGQKVEFLVSFYNNEISEKSEIFDDQFSVERPDGSNFTLKIRSTKLEDSAMYFCASSVKYEQYFGPGTRLTVT.